At least ten counts were recorded for the clone carrying this T cell receptor beta chain. The antigen is not known. The data originate from a study of identical twins. Findings and limits, study-wide: Cross-sectional statistical analysis, not tracking of the same donors, underpinned the conclusions. Carriage of fewer insertions was seen in abundant cord blood beta clonotypes, whereas memory repertoires showed none. Out-of-frame alpha sequences shared by twins showed excess low generation probability.

V lost 4 bases to trimming and J lost 4 bases; unmatched junction nucleotides: 5. CDR1 is LGHNA and CDR2 is YNFKEQ in the germline V gene. CDR3 length: 15 amino acids. Template switching introduced a universal primer site, and the cDNA bore unique molecular identifiers. TCRdb re-called the 5' RACE reads with MiXCR, one entry per CDR3 protein. The data show under 300,000 distinct CDR3 sequences, about 13% seen once. These data were also filed under a second study, of yellow fever vaccine responses in identical twins.

Sequencing used memory (CD45RO+) T cells sorted from blood. This TCR derives from a woman under 30 in good health. V is TRBV4-2 and J is TRBJ2-2; 8 bases align to TRBD2. DNA for the CDR3: TGTGCCAGCAGCCTCGGGGGGGCCCTCACCGGGGAGCTGTTTTTT. The encoded protein is CASSLGGALTGELFF.